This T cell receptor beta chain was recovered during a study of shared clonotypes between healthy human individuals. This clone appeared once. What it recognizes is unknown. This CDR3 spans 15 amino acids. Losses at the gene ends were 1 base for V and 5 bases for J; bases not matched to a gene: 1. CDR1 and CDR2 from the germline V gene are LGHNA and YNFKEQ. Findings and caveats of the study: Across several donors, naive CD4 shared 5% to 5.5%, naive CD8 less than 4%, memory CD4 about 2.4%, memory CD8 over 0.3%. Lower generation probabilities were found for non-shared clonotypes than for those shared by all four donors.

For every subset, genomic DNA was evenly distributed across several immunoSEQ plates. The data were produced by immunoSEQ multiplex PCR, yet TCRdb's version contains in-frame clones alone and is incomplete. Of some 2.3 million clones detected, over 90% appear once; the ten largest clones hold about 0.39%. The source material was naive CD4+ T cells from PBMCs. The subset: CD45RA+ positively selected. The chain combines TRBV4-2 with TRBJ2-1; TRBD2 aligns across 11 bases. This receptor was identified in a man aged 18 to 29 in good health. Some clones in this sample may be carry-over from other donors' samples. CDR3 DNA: TGTGCCAGCAGCCAAGTGACTAGCGGGGACAATGAGCAGTTCTTC. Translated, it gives CASSQVTSGDNEQFF.